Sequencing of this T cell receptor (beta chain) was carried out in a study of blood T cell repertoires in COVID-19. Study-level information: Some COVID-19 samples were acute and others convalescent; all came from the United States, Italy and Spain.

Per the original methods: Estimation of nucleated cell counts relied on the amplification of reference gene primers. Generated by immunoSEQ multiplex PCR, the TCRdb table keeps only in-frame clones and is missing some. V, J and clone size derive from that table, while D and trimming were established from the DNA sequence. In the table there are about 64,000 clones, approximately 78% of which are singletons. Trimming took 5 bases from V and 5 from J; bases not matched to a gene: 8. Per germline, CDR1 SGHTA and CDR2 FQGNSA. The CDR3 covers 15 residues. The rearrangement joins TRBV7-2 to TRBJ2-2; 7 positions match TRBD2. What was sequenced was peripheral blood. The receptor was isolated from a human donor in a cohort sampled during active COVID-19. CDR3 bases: TGTGCCAGCAGCGATGGACTAGAAATTACCGGGGAGCTGTTTTTT. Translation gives CASSDGLEITGELFF. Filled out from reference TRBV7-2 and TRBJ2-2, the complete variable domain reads GAGVSQSPSNKVTEKGKDVELRCDPISGHTALYWYRQSLGQGLEFLIYFQGNSAPDKSGLPSDRFSAERTGGSVSTLTIQRTQQEDSAVYLCASSDGLEITGELFFGEGSRLTVL.